The clone carrying this T cell receptor beta chain appeared a few times. Antigen: not known. V was shortened by 0 bases and J by 8 bases, with 7 bases between the two germline ends. Germline V gene data show CDR1 as MGHRA and CDR2 as YSYEKL. This CDR3 contains 12 residues. This specimen belongs to a study of beta chain features in type 1 diabetes. Study-wide results and caveats: Moderate yet significant TCRB CDR3 shortening was seen in Type 1 diabetes patients in all four CD4+ subsets.

Investigators reverse transcribed all isolated RNA, so they sequenced expressed TCRB transcripts. Clones were sequenced by immunoSEQ multiplex PCR, and TCRdb holds only the in-frame ones, with some missing. The table shows fewer than 300,000 clones, with about a tenth occurring only once. This receptor was identified in a man aged 25 to 40 with type 1 diabetes. Material for sequencing was naive CD4+ T cells from blood. The V gene is TRBV4-1, the J gene TRBJ1-2; D is unclear. CDR3 protein: CASSQDLRGYTF. The DNA of the CDR3 is TGCGCCAGCAGCCAAGATCTCAGGGGCTACACCTTC.